This paragraph covers one TCR beta chain sequence. This clone occurred a few times. The target of this receptor is not known. The read gets to within 3 residues of the CDR3 end, and the germline J gene fills in the rest. The germline V end is reduced by 6 bases and the J end by 3 bases; junction bases left unmatched: 7. The germline V gene (reference sequence) provides CDR1 LNHDA and CDR2 SQIVND. Spanning cysteine to phenylalanine, the CDR3 consists of 16 amino acids. Of the CDR3's DNA, 39 bases were read; they are in frame from base 1. For sequencing, equivalent amounts of genomic DNA were input from CVID and control samples. For every sample, a 60 bp segment covering the rearranged TCRbeta CDR3 region was amplified and then sequenced. The immunoSEQ assay, a bias-corrected multiplex PCR combined with high-throughput sequencing, was used for TCRbeta amplification. For the original study's pipeline: Each unique nucleotide sequence was treated as a clone and annotated with V, D and J genes, copy number and frequency. Sequences were labeled productive if in frame, and non-productive if out of frame or containing stop codons. As previously described, Shannon's entropy was used to calculate clonality. The predicted amino acid sequences of productive clones were used to derive mean CDR3 Kyte-Doolittle hydropathy. Scaled V gene usage was hierarchically clustered using Manhattan distance and complete linkage with the R hclust function. Sharing of clones by CDR3 amino acid sequence was evaluated by resampling 12 repertoires per group over 100 rounds. The repertoires were searched for 60 to 70 published EBV-specific TCRbeta sequences and 200 to 300 published CMV-specific TCRbeta sequences. A couple of CVID samples that yielded fewer than 10,000 sequences were excluded from the analysis, so 42 CVID repertoires were retained. In its TCRdb copy, this immuneACCESS table keeps in-frame sequences only and misses some clones. Where compared with another copy, unresolved V genes explain less than half of these, and the others have no known cause. Clone size and the V and J calls come from that table; the DNA yielded D and trimming. This sample has about 33,000 clones in the table, none counted a single time. The ten top clones hold approximately 6.5% of the sample.

The data derive from a study of T cell clonality in common variable immunodeficiency (dated by TCRdb to between 2014 and 2016). Broad study findings and their caveats: Healthy controls shared more TCRbeta clones with each other than CVID subjects shared among themselves (p < 0.0001). The authors noted that sequencing repertoires of T cell subpopulations would be needed to clarify what caused the increased clonality in CVID. TCRbeta clonality was higher in CVID subjects than in healthy controls (t-test p = 0.018), and the increase was most characteristic of about a third of subjects. Patient heterogeneity within the CVID cohort put limits on correlating repertoire features with clinical complications. Although equal DNA input was used, an average of approximately 82,000 unique sequences per sample was obtained for controls, compared with about 30,000 for CVID samples. Fewer deletions and N-nucleotide insertions were reportedly observed in CVID TCRbeta sequences, and highly modified clones with 13 or more V deletions were reportedly absent from CVID TCRbeta sequences.

CVID was diagnosed by standard criteria: serum IgG, IgA and/or IgM reduced below normal range, plus specific antibody deficiency. The CVID group comprised some 43 subjects, 15 or so female and approximately 29 male, aged roughly 8 to 64 years with a mean age of roughly 38. Predominantly Caucasian heritage was noted among both the CVID patients and the healthy controls. At the time of study participation, every CVID subject had been on replacement immunoglobulin therapy for one year or longer. When blood was collected, none of the CVID subjects were ill or on immunomodulatory or immunosuppressive medication. Heparinized peripheral whole blood samples of about 5 to 8.5 ml were collected from each donor. Genomic DNA from adults with common variable immune deficiency (CVID) and from healthy adult controls was used to sequence TCRbeta CDR3 repertoires. Diluted blood was subjected to density centrifugation over Hypaque 1077 or Ficoll-Paque for isolation of peripheral blood mononuclear cells. Genomic DNA was obtained from unsorted mononuclear cells through either Qiagen column purification or a centrifugation-based method.

The sample consisted of peripheral blood mononuclear cells. The clonotype was recovered from a human donor with common variable immunodeficiency. The receptor chain draws on TRBV19 and TRBJ2-1; 11 bases in the junction line up with TRBD1. The CDR3 loop reads CASSPVGTGGYNEQFF. The CDR3 bases that were read are TGTGCCAGTAGCCCTGTGGGGACAGGGGGCTACAATGAG.